The present entry profiles one T cell receptor (beta chain) with its context. Its antigen remains unidentified. V trimming: 6 bases; J trimming: 9 bases; junction bases outside the gene matches: 11. This CDR3 spans 15 amino acids. CDR1 MNHEY and CDR2 SMNVEV come from the germline V gene (reference sequence). The record originates from a study of beta chain features in type 1 diabetes. Study-level information: Summed over all samples, the examined sorted cells came to under 110,000,000.

TCRB transcripts that were expressed got sequenced, as all of the isolated RNA had been reverse transcribed. Average reads for naive, central memory and regulatory T cell samples were several million. Profiling relied on immunoSEQ multiplex PCR, and the TCRdb table lists in-frame clones only, not all of them. This sample has 500,000 to 800,000 clones; about an eighth occur once, and the top ten carry more than 0.095%. Study-wide findings and caveats: High-TCR-expressing cells could be over-represented by cDNA sequencing. Moderate but significant shortening of TCRB CDR3s was recorded in all four CD4+ subsets from Type 1 diabetes patients.

CD4+ naive, central memory, regulatory and stem cell-like memory cells were sorted via CD45RO/CCR7/CD25/CD127/CD95/CD27. The chain links TRBV27 to TRBJ1-6, with 7 bases aligning to TRBD1. This receptor was taken from a young man with type 1 diabetes. Sequenced sample: naive CD4+ T cells from blood. The CDR3 reads CASRRQGGISSPLHF. The DNA of the CDR3 is TGTGCCAGCAGAAGACAGGGAGGAATCAGTTCACCCCTCCACTTT.